Listed below are T cell receptor beta chains from one sample, sequenced in a study of blood T cell repertoires in COVID-19. Produced via immunoSEQ multiplex PCR; TCRdb's table is partial and in-frame only. This sample has about 46,000 clones, with around nine tenths found just once. Sequencing was carried out using peripheral blood. Receptor source: a man aged 55 to 70 with active or convalescent COVID-19. Each CDR3 is given with its conserved first and last residue. Each record gives: clone size, J gene, D gene, V gene, CDR3 protein, CDR3 DNA. A D gene is named only where the DNA matches it firmly. Clone size, where shown, is once, few, many, or a class for clones that have expanded.

>NA|TRBJ2-1|NA|TRBV9
CASSVLANYNEQFF
TGTGCCAGCAGCGTACTAGCGAATTACAATGAGCAGTTCTTC
>NA|TRBJ1-5|NA|TRBV4-1
CASSQGVQGLSNQPQHF
TGCGCCAGCAGCCAAGGTGTTCAGGGATTAAGCAATCAGCCCCAGCATTTT
>NA|TRBJ2-2|NA|TRBV2
CASSALGVGELFF
TGTGCCAGCAGTGCCCTCGGGGTCGGGGAGCTGTTTTTT
>NA|TRBJ1-2|NA|TRBV9
CASSARDTYGYTF
TGTGCCAGCAGCGCCCGGGACACCTATGGCTACACCTTC
>few|TRBJ1-1|NA|TRBV5-5
CASSLVRGLNTEAFF
TGTGCCAGCAGCTTGGTAAGGGGTCTTAACACTGAAGCTTTCTTT
>NA|TRBJ1-1|TRBD1|TRBV7-9
CASSMTGGTEAFF
TGTGCCAGCAGTATGACAGGGGGCACTGAAGCTTTCTTT
>once|TRBJ2-2|TRBD1|TRBV9
CASSVVGTGGTGELFF
TGTGCCAGCAGCGTAGTAGGGACAGGGGGCACCGGGGAGCTGTTTTTT
>NA|TRBJ1-1|NA|TRBV7-2
CASSYEVNTEAFF
TGTGCCAGCAGCTATGAGGTGAACACTGAAGCTTTCTTT
>once|TRBJ1-2|TRBD1|TRBV3-1/TRBV3-2
CASSQVRTGGSYGYTF
TGTGCCAGCAGCCAAGTCCGGACAGGGGGGAGCTATGGCTACACCTTC
>NA|TRBJ1-5|TRBD1|TRBV7-9
CASGTSQGPHQPQHF
TGTGCCAGCGGTACCTCACAGGGGCCCCATCAGCCCCAGCATTTT
>NA|TRBJ2-7|NA|TRBV21-1
CASISSGYYEQYF
TGTGCCAGCATTTCCAGCGGTTATTACGAGCAGTACTTC
>NA|TRBJ2-2|NA|TRBV9
CASSVGMTGNTGELFF
TGTGCCAGCAGCGTAGGAATGACAGGGAACACCGGGGAGCTGTTTTTT
>few|TRBJ1-2|NA|TRBV12-3/TRBV12-4
CASSYLDTYGYTF
TGTGCCAGCAGCTATCTCGACACCTATGGCTACACCTTC
>NA|TRBJ2-2|TRBD1|TRBV29-1
CSVEDRSGTGRAGELFF
TGCAGCGTTGAAGATCGCTCGGGGACAGGGCGTGCAGGGGAGCTGTTTTTT
>NA|TRBJ1-1|NA|TRBV18
CASSPPGRGNTEAFF
TGTGCCAGCTCACCCCCTGGCAGGGGGAACACTGAAGCTTTCTTT
>NA|TRBJ1-2|NA|TRBV3-1/TRBV3-2
CASTPTGGYTF
TGTGCCAGCACCCCGACAGGTGGCTACACCTTC
>NA|TRBJ2-1|TRBD1|TRBV5-4
CASSFQLGQTGNEQFF
TGTGCCAGCAGCTTTCAGTTGGGACAGACGGGCAATGAGCAGTTCTTC
>NA|TRBJ2-7|NA|TRBV10-3
CATAGGSNEQYF
TGTGCCACGGCTGGGGGGTCCAACGAGCAGTACTTC
>NA|TRBJ2-3|TRBD2|TRBV19
CASSKGTSGGARDTQYF
TGTGCCAGTAGTAAAGGGACTAGCGGGGGGGCAAGAGATACGCAGTATTTT
>NA|TRBJ2-7|NA|TRBV11-2
CASQKRGLLYEQYF
TGTGCCAGCCAAAAACGCGGGCTCCTCTACGAGCAGTACTTC
>NA|TRBJ1-4|TRBD1|TRBV6-6
CASSNPGTGREKLFF
TGTGCCAGCAGCAACCCGGGGACAGGGAGGGAAAAACTGTTTTTT
>NA|TRBJ2-1|TRBD2|TRBV28
CASTGLAGGHNEQFF
TGTGCCAGCACAGGACTAGCGGGGGGTCACAATGAGCAGTTCTTC